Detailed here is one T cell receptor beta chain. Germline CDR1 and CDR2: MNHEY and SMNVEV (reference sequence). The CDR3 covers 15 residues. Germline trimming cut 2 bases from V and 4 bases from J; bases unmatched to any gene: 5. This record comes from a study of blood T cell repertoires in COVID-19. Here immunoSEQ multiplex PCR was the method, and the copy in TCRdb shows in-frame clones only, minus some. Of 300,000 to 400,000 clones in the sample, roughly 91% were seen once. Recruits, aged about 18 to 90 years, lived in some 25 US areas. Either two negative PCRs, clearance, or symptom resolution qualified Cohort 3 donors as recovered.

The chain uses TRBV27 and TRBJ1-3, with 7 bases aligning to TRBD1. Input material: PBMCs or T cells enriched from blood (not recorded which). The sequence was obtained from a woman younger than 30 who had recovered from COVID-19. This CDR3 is CASSLEGAKGNTIYF. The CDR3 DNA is TGTGCCAGCAGTTTAGAGGGGGCTAAAGGAAACACCATATATTTT.